Following are 7 T cell receptor beta chains from one sample sequenced in a study of patients and donors after allogeneic stem cell transplantation. A single record per CDR3 protein comes from TCRdb applying MiXCR to the RT-PCR reads. The sample lists 150,000 to 200,000 distinct CDR3 sequences, 40% to 45% occurring once. Input material: blood, either unsorted or a sorted T cell fraction (not recorded which). Source of these receptors: a human donor who was either an allogeneic HSCT recipient or a stem cell or donor lymphocyte infusion donor (not recorded which). It is not recorded whose cells these are; they may come from a transplant donor.

The V call is TRBV28, the J call TRBJ2-7; TRBD1 might be the D (6 bases). Germline V CDR1 and CDR2: MDHEN, SYDVKM. This CDR3 contains 15 residues. Trimming left V 1 base short and J 4 bases short, with 14 bases between. CDR3 sequence reads: CASSLFWGPGYEQYF. CDR3 nucleotides: TGTGCCAGCAGTTTATTCTGGGGGCCAGGGTACGAGCAGTACTTC.

The chain carries TRBV7-9 and TRBJ1-2; TRBD1 might be the D (5 bases). The germline CDR1 and CDR2 sequences are SEHNR and FQNEAQ (reference sequence). The length of the CDR3 is 13 residues. Trimming shortened V by 3 bases and J by 6 bases, and 11 bases separated the two germline ends. In DNA, the CDR3 is TGTGCCAGCAGCTTCCGGGACCAACATGGCTACACCTTC. This encodes CASSFRDQHGYTF.

The rearrangement links TRBV5-1 to TRBJ1-6; 7 bases line up with TRBD1. The ends lost 4 bases at V and 9 bases at J; junction bases unmatched: 10. The germline V gene has CDR1 SGHRS and CDR2 YFSETQ. The length of the CDR3 is 15 residues. The CDR3 loop reads CASSGAGTVGSPLHF. The CDR3 region has the DNA TGCGCCAGCAGCGGGGCCGGGACAGTCGGTTCACCCCTCCACTTT.

V and J are TRBV12-3 or TRBV12-4 and TRBJ2-3, with 9 positions matching TRBD2. After removal of 3 bases from V and 2 bases from J, the junction contained 12 bases not matched to a gene. The CDR3 covers 18 residues. The CDR3: CASSFSPLAGTFTDTQYF. CDR3 coding DNA: TGTGCCAGCAGTTTTTCCCCCCTAGCGGGAACATTCACAGATACGCAGTATTTT.

The chain combines TRBV29-1 with TRBJ2-3; TRBD1 matches 8 bases. Germline CDR1 reads SQVTM; CDR2 reads ANQGSEA. J lost 1 base, V lost 6 bases, and 6 bases had no gene match. This CDR3 region has 14 residues. The CDR3 loop is CSVDRAGGTDTQYF. In nucleotides, the CDR3 is TGCAGCGTGGACAGGGCGGGTGGCACAGATACGCAGTATTTT.

The rearrangement uses TRBV29-1 and TRBJ1-1; no definite D call. The germline V gene has CDR1 SQVTM and CDR2 ANQGSEA. Deletions cut 6 bases from V and 4 bases from J, with 6 bases between. CDR3 length: 10 residues. CDR3 loop: CSVWGTEAFF. The CDR3 DNA reads as TGCAGCGTGTGGGGCACTGAAGCTTTCTTT.

This clonotype was seen a few times. This chain links TRBV7-2 with TRBJ1-2; D is ambiguous. CDR1 is SGHTA, CDR2 FQGNSA, per germline. The CDR3 has 15 amino acids. Trimming cost V 2 bases and J 4 bases, with 14 bases left between them. The CDR3: CASSLSRRSGYGYTF. The CDR3 region has the DNA TGTGCCAGCAGCTTATCACGAAGGTCGGGCTATGGCTACACCTTC.